This T cell receptor beta chain appears in the sequencing data of a study of graft-versus-host responses after intestinal transplantation. Lamina propria and intraepithelial lymphocytes were released by processing graft tissue. Only in-frame clones appear in the TCRdb table, and some are missing; sequencing was by immunoSEQ multiplex PCR. Of tens of thousands of clones in the sample, around nine tenths were seen once. The CDR3 is 14 amino acids. Trimming cost V 5 bases and J 4 bases, with 14 bases left between them. Looked up from germline, CDR1 is MNHEY and CDR2 is SMNVEV (reference sequence). The clonotype originates from a human patient who received an intestinal transplant, so some T cells may come from the graft donor. This specimen was ileum tissue, taken about 350 days after transplant. V is TRBV27 and J is TRBJ1-1; the D gene is possibly TRBD1 (5 bases). This chain's CDR3 is CASSPGRGLTEAFF. The CDR3, as DNA: TGTGCCAGCAGTCCCGGAAGGGGTCTCACTGAAGCTTTCTTT.